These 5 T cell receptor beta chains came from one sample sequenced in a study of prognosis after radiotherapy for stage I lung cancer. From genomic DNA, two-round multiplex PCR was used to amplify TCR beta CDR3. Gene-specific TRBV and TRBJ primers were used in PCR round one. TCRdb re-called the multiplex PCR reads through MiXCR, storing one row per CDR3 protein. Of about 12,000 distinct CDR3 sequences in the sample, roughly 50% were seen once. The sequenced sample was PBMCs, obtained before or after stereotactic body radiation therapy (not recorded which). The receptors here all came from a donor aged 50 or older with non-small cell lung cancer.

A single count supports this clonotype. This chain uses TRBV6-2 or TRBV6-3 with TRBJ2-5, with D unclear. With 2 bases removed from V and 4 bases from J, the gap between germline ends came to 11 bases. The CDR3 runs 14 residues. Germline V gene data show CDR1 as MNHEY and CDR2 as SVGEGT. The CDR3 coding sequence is TGTGCCAGCAGTTACCAACAGCTGGGAGAGACCCAGTACTTC. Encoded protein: CASSYQQLGETQYF.

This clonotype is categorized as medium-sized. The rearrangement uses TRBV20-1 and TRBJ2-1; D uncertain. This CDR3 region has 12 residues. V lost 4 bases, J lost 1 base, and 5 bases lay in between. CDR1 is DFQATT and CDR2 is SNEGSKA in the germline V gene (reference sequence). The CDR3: CSATPSYNEQFF. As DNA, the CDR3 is TGCAGTGCTACGCCTTCCTACAATGAGCAGTTCTTC.

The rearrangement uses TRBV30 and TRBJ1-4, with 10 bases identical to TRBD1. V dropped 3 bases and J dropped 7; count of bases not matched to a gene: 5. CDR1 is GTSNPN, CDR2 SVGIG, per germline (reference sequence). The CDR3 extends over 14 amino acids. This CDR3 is CAWRRQGAGEKLFF. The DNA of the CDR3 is TGTGCCTGGAGACGACAGGGGGCGGGTGAAAAACTGTTTTTT.

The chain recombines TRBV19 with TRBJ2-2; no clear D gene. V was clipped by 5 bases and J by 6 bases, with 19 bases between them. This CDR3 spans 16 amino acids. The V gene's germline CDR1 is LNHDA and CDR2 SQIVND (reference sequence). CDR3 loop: CASSPFPSRAPGELFF. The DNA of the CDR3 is TGTGCCAGTAGTCCATTCCCCTCTCGGGCCCCCGGGGAGCTGTTTTTT.

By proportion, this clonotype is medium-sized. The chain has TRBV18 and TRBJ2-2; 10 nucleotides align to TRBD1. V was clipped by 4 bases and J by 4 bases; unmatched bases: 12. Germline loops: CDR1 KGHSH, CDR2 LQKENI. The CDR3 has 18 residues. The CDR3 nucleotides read TGTGCCAGCTCACTCTCCGGGACAGGGGCTCTAATCACCGGGGAGCTGTTTTTT. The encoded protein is CASSLSGTGALITGELFF.